This T cell receptor (beta chain) was recovered during a study of cytomegalovirus exposure and HLA in healthy donors. Turning to the study itself: The same platform was used for the 110 or so validation repertoires and the approximately 670 first-cohort repertoires, a later analysis reported.

A note on this clone: The target antigen is unknown.

Findings and caveats of the study: A subsequent analysis found that TCR clusters from the first cohort also tended to co-occur in the approximately 130 validation repertoires, with about 94% of cluster scores above 0. The investigators catalogued 180 or so TCR beta chains as cytomegalovirus-associated.

Trimming left V 6 bases short and J 1 base short, with 12 bases between. CDR3 length equals 14 residues. Germline CDR1 WSHSY, CDR2 SAAADI. Libraries were prepared by immunoSEQ multiplex PCR; TCRdb keeps only in-frame clonotypes and omits some of them. The table has 65,000 or so clones, around 92% seen once. The donors were members of the validation cohort, which comprised 120 subjects and was separate from the first cohort of several hundred subjects. The V and J genes are TRBV10-2 and TRBJ1-1; D uncertain. The sequence derives from a woman in her late teens or twenties in good health and CMV-seronegative. What was sequenced was PBMCs. The CDR3 sequence is CASRSLTGNTEAFF. The CDR3 region has the DNA TGCGCCAGCAGGTCGTTGACGGGGAACACTGAAGCTTTCTTT.